This T cell receptor (beta chain) is from a study of response to subunit inactivated influenza vaccine. Study results and caveats: Authors suggested each seasonal flu vaccination may recruit only limited numbers of new T cells.

In TCRdb, the RT-PCR reads were re-called with MiXCR into one record per CDR3 protein. Here the sample spans around 580,000 distinct CDR3 sequences, 12% being singletons. V lost 2 bases, J lost 3 bases, and 13 bases lay in between. The germline V gene encodes CDR1 SEHNR and CDR2 FQNEAQ (reference sequence). This CDR3 has 16 amino acids. At least ten counts were recorded for this clonotype. Its antigen remains unidentified. Sample: PBMCs from blood, taken on the day of vaccination. The clonotype was recovered from a man aged 45-65 years who received an inactivated influenza vaccine. The V and J genes are TRBV7-9 and TRBJ2-2, with a tentative D call TRBD1 (5 bases). The CDR3 spells CASSLSAGLHTGELFF. The CDR3 nucleotides are TGTGCCAGCAGCTTAAGTGCAGGGCTGCACACCGGGGAGCTGTTTTTT.